The 32 T cell receptor beta chains given below trace back to one sample, sequenced in a study of blood T cell repertoires in COVID-19. Profiling relied on immunoSEQ multiplex PCR, and the TCRdb table lists in-frame clones only, not all of them. The repertoire consists of hundreds of thousands of clones, with 89% occurring once and the leading ten covering about 3%. The source material was peripheral blood. The source of these receptors is a woman aged 25 to 39 with COVID-19, enrolled during active disease.

The rearrangement uses TRBV27 and TRBJ2-1, with D tentatively TRBD2 (8 bases). V dropped 5 bases and J dropped 7 bases, with 15 bases sitting between them. CDR1 MNHEY and CDR2 SMNVEV come from the germline V gene (reference sequence). The CDR3 length is 14 residues. The CDR3 spells CASSIAGQPNEQFF. The CDR3, as DNA: TGTGCCAGCAGTATAGCGGGACAGCCGAATGAGCAGTTCTTC.

V and J are TRBV4-2 and TRBJ2-1; TRBD1 matches 7 bases. CDR3 length equals 13 residues. Germline CDR1 reads LGHNA; CDR2 reads YNFKEQ. The junction had 2 bases not matched to a gene; V was cut back by 1 base and J by 8 bases. This CDR3 reads CASSQGDRYEQFF. In DNA form, the CDR3 reads TGTGCCAGCAGCCAAGGGGACAGATATGAGCAGTTCTTC.

DNA of the CDR3: TGTGCCTGGAGTGGAGGGACAGGGAGTAATCAGCCCCAGCATTTT. Encoded protein: CAWSGGTGSNQPQHF. The V call is TRBV30, the J call TRBJ1-5; 9 bases map to TRBD1. Germline values: CDR1 GTSNPN, CDR2 SVGIG (reference sequence). The V segment lost 1 base and the J segment 4 bases; nucleotides outside the gene matches: 5. The CDR3 contains 15 residues.

The chain uses TRBV6-6 and TRBJ1-1; D perhaps matches TRBD1 (5 bases). The CDR3 contains 14 residues. The V gene lost 5 bases and the J gene lost 4 bases, with 14 bases spanning the gap. Germline V gives CDR1 MNHNY, CDR2 SVGAGI (reference sequence). CDR3 loop: CASSPRGRGTEAFF. The CDR3, as DNA: TGTGCCAGCAGTCCGCGGGGACGGGGCACTGAAGCTTTCTTT.

Points on this clone: Distinct nucleotide sequences in the sample also encode this CDR3. V is TRBV28 and J is TRBJ1-1; D uncertain. Germline assignment: CDR1 MDHEN and CDR2 SYDVKM. CDR3 length: 14 residues. Trimming left V 2 bases short and J 5 bases short, with 12 bases between. CDR3 in amino acids: CASSLEGVRTEAFF. The DNA of the CDR3 is TGTGCCAGCAGTTTAGAAGGAGTGAGGACTGAAGCTTTCTTT.

The gene calls are TRBV10-3 and TRBJ1-2, with 8 nucleotides matching TRBD1. V dropped 2 bases and J dropped 2; count of bases not matched to a gene: 1. The CDR3 is 14 amino acids. CDR1 and CDR2 from the germline V gene are ENHRY and SYGVKD. The CDR3 DNA is TGTGCCATCAGTGAGGGGGACAGGAACTATGGCTACACCTTC. Translation gives CAISEGDRNYGYTF.

In its sample, this clone was seen once. This chain uses TRBV19 with TRBJ1-5; tentative D call: TRBD1 (6 bases). CDR1 is LNHDA and CDR2 is SQIVND in the germline V gene (reference sequence). This CDR3 spans 13 amino acids. Trimming took off 8 bases at V and 5 bases at J, with 13 bases between the two ends. The CDR3 region is CASVTGNHQPQHF. The CDR3 DNA sequence: TGTGCCAGTGTGACAGGTAACCATCAGCCCCAGCATTTT.

The chain is built from TRBV7-9 and TRBJ1-6, with D hard to call. The CDR3 is made up of 12 amino acids. CDR1 is SEHNR, CDR2 FQNEAQ, per germline (reference sequence). The germline V and J ends were trimmed by 1 base and 10 bases, with 5 bases remaining between them. The CDR3: CASSLGESPLHF. The CDR3, as DNA: TGTGCCAGCAGCTTAGGAGAATCACCCCTCCACTTT.

This sequence joins TRBV7-9 and TRBJ1-2; the D gene is possibly TRBD1 (5 bases). The CDR3 contains 15 residues. The V end was cut by 5 bases, the J end by 2 bases, with 15 bases between. CDR1 SEHNR and CDR2 FQNEAQ come from the germline V gene (reference sequence). The CDR3 loop is CASSRKFAGNYGYTF. DNA of the CDR3: TGTGCCAGCAGCCGGAAGTTTGCAGGGAACTATGGCTACACCTTC.

The V gene is TRBV28, the J gene TRBJ2-5; D uncertain. V lost 3 bases and J 0 bases, leaving 14 bases between the germline ends. This CDR3 has 16 residues. Germline lookup yields CDR1 MDHEN and CDR2 SYDVKM. CDR3 nucleotides: TGTGCCAGCAGTTTGGTGGCGACTGACCACCAAGAGACCCAGTACTTC. It specifies CASSLVATDHQETQYF.

The chain links TRBV7-2 to TRBJ2-5; 14 bases map to TRBD2. The length of the CDR3 is 16 residues. Per the germline V gene, CDR1 is SGHTA and CDR2 is FQGNSA. After removal of 1 base from V and 10 bases from J, the junction contained 8 bases not matched to a gene. CDR3 in amino acids: CASSLGGLAGVEGQYF. The CDR3 DNA follows: TGTGCCAGCAGCTTAGGGGGACTAGCGGGGGTCGAGGGCCAGTACTTC.

The chain combines TRBV7-2 with TRBJ1-1, with D perhaps matching TRBD1 (5 bases). Germline V gene data show CDR1 as SGHTA and CDR2 as FQGNSA. This CDR3 is 15 amino acids long. Trimming removed 3 bases from V and 1 base from J, with 12 bases in between. For the CDR3, the DNA is TGTGCCAGCAGCTTCGCTGGGGGGAGGAACACTGAAGCTTTCTTT. Translation: CASSFAGGRNTEAFF.

The chain employs TRBV29-1 and TRBJ2-2, with 11 nucleotides matching TRBD1. Unmatched junction bases numbered 7, after V lost 0 bases and J lost 7 bases. From germline, CDR1 is SQVTM and CDR2 ANQGSEA. The CDR3 loop spans 16 amino acids. The CDR3 region is CSVEESGTGGSGELFF. CDR3 DNA: TGCAGCGTTGAAGAATCCGGGACAGGGGGTAGCGGGGAGCTGTTTTTT.

V usage is TRBV6-4 and J usage is TRBJ2-1, with 14 nucleotides matching TRBD2. This CDR3 contains 15 residues. Germline V CDR1 and CDR2: MRHNA, SNTAGT. With 4 bases clipped from V and 8 bases from J, the junction kept 4 bases outside the gene matches. The CDR3 region is CASSGTSGGMDEQFF. The CDR3 DNA follows: TGTGCCAGCAGTGGGACTAGCGGGGGGATGGATGAGCAGTTCTTC.

CDR3 in DNA: TGCGCCAGCAGTGAGGCGGAATTGGATACGCAGTATTTT. Protein: CASSEAELDTQYF. The chain couples TRBV10-2 to TRBJ2-3; no definite D call. Germline loops: CDR1 WSHSY, CDR2 SAAADI. The CDR3 length is 13 residues. V was shortened by 2 bases and J by 6 bases, with 9 bases between the two germline ends.

The chain combines TRBV7-6 with TRBJ1-1, with a tentative D call TRBD1 (6 bases). V lost 10 bases, J lost 1 base, and 10 bases lay in between. This CDR3 spans 12 amino acids. The germline gives CDR1 SGHVS, CDR2 FNYEAQ. The CDR3 DNA reads as TGTGCCATCGGACAGACGAACACTGAAGCTTTCTTT. It encodes CAIGQTNTEAFF.

The CDR3 DNA follows: TGTGCCAGCAGCCAAGATTACGGGGGGGACTACAATGAGCAGTTCTTC. Its translation: CASSQDYGGDYNEQFF. The rearrangement joins TRBV4-2 to TRBJ2-1; 8 nucleotides align to TRBD2. CDR1 and CDR2 (germline): LGHNA, YNFKEQ. The CDR3 is 16 amino acids. With V trimmed by 0 bases and J by 3 bases, 4 bases remained unmatched.

The rearrangement joins TRBV14 to TRBJ2-1; possible D gene TRBD1, 5 bases. V gave up 0 bases and J gave up 7 bases, with 13 bases separating them. Looked up from germline, CDR1 is SGHDN and CDR2 is FVKESK. The CDR3 covers 15 residues. For the CDR3, the DNA is TGTGCCAGCAGCCAAGACCCTAGTAAGGGGAATGAGCAGTTCTTC. Translating it yields CASSQDPSKGNEQFF.

V and J are TRBV10-3 and TRBJ2-3; D perhaps matches TRBD2 (5 bases). Trimming removed 0 bases from V and 0 bases from J, with 7 bases in between. The CDR3 is 15 amino acids. Germline CDR1 reads ENHRY; CDR2 reads SYGVKD. This CDR3 reads CAISESEESTDTQYF. The CDR3 DNA reads as TGTGCCATCAGTGAGTCGGAGGAGAGCACAGATACGCAGTATTTT.

The chain combines TRBV3-1 (or the pseudogene TRBV3-2) with TRBJ2-4; D might be TRBD2 (5 bases). CDR1 and CDR2 from the germline V gene are LGHDT and YNNKEL (reference sequence). V lost 1 base, J lost 6 bases, and 13 bases lay in between. The length of the CDR3 is 15 residues. CDR3 loop: CASSQGPTEGNIQYF. In DNA form, the CDR3 reads TGTGCCAGCAGCCAAGGCCCTACCGAGGGAAACATTCAGTACTTC.

The chain joins TRBV7-6 to TRBJ2-7; 7 nucleotides agree with TRBD1. Germline CDR1 reads SGHVS; CDR2 reads FNYEAQ. The ends lost 5 bases at V and 2 bases at J; junction bases unmatched: 9. The CDR3 consists of 15 residues. CDR3 coding DNA: TGTGCCAGCAGCCAAACAGGGGATGGGCCCTACGAGCAGTACGTC. Protein sequence: CASSQTGDGPYEQYV.

The chain carries TRBV3-1 (or the pseudogene TRBV3-2) and TRBJ1-2; 7 bases fit TRBD1. The CDR3 has 13 amino acids. CDR1 and CDR2 (germline): LGHDT, YNNKEL (reference sequence). J was trimmed by 8 bases and V by 0 bases; bases with no gene match: 3. The DNA for the CDR3 is TGTGCCAGCAGCCAAGATCAGGGGGGCGGCTACACCTTC. Its protein product is CASSQDQGGGYTF.

The chain links TRBV6-6 to TRBJ1-1; 8 bases agree with TRBD1. The trim removed 6 bases at V and 4 bases at J, leaving 25 bases unmatched. Germline V gene data show CDR1 as MNHNY and CDR2 as SVGAGI (reference sequence). This CDR3 has 20 amino acids. The CDR3 DNA reads TGTGCCAGCAGCCAGATCTCTAGGGCGGCAGGGGGCTGGAGAGTCACTGAAGCTTTCTTT. This codes for CASSQISRAAGGWRVTEAFF.

This clone was counted once. The V gene is TRBV27, the J gene TRBJ1-1; the match to TRBD1 covers 10 bases. This CDR3 has 14 residues. Germline assignment: CDR1 MNHEY and CDR2 SMNVEV (reference sequence). Germline trimming cut 2 bases from V and 4 bases from J; bases unmatched to any gene: 1. For the CDR3, the DNA is TGTGCCAGCAGTTTAAGGACAGGGGGCACTGAAGCTTTCTTT. Its protein product is CASSLRTGGTEAFF.

The chain joins TRBV24-1 to TRBJ2-1; TRBD1 agrees at 9 bases. CDR1 KGHDR and CDR2 SFDVKD come from the germline V gene. This CDR3 has 16 amino acids. J gave up 6 bases and V 2 bases, and 7 bases lay outside the gene matches. CDR3 nucleotide sequence: TGTGCCACCAGTGATTCGGACAGGGGTCCCCCCAATGAGCAGTTCTTC. It specifies CATSDSDRGPPNEQFF.

This chain links TRBV27 with TRBJ2-3; TRBD2 matches 9 bases. CDR1 is MNHEY, CDR2 SMNVEV, per germline (reference sequence). The CDR3 length is 17 residues. V lost 3 bases and J lost 3; bases outside the gene matches: 10. The CDR3 here is CASSLGASGVLTDTQYF. For the CDR3, the DNA is TGTGCCAGCAGTTTGGGGGCTAGCGGGGTGTTGACAGATACGCAGTATTTT.

This clone has just a few counts. The CDR3 region has the DNA TGTGCCTACAACGGACAAACCCAAGAGACCCAGTACTTC. Amino acid sequence: CAYNGQTQETQYF. This sequence joins TRBV30 and TRBJ2-5, with a weak D call TRBD1 (5 bases). V was shortened by 7 bases and J by 1 base, with 13 bases between the two germline ends. Germline CDR1 reads GTSNPN; CDR2 reads SVGIG (reference sequence). The CDR3 runs to 13 residues.

The chain has TRBV29-1 and TRBJ2-3, with no clear D. CDR1 is SQVTM and CDR2 is ANQGSEA in the germline V gene. V gave up 7 bases and J gave up 0 bases, with 14 bases separating them. This CDR3 region has 14 residues. The CDR3 DNA reads TGCAGCGCCCGCGGTGGATCTAGCACAGATACGCAGTATTTT. Its protein product is CSARGGSSTDTQYF.

For this clone: This specimen includes other DNA sequences encoding the same CDR3. This rearrangement joins TRBV11-3 to TRBJ2-5; D may be TRBD2 (6 bases). This CDR3 has 13 residues. Trimming took off 1 base at V and 5 bases at J, with 8 bases between the two ends. The germline gives CDR1 SGHNT, CDR2 YENEEA. The CDR3 DNA reads as TGTGCCAGCAGCTTAGGGGGGAGGGAGACCCAGTACTTC. Translation: CASSLGGRETQYF.

The V and J genes are TRBV4-1 and TRBJ1-1, with 9 nucleotides matching TRBD1. The germline CDR1 and CDR2 sequences are MGHRA and YSYEKL. This CDR3 is 16 amino acids long. The trim removed 3 bases at V and 1 base at J, leaving 6 bases unmatched. The CDR3 is CASSQYRDRENTEAFF. The CDR3 DNA reads as TGCGCCAGCAGCCAGTACCGGGACAGGGAGAACACTGAAGCTTTCTTT.

The chain recombines TRBV12-3 or TRBV12-4 with TRBJ2-5; the D is unclear. V dropped 6 bases and J dropped 10 bases, with 12 bases sitting between them. The CDR3 is 11 amino acids. The CDR3 nucleotides read TGTGCCAGCAGCCCCGACTGGAACCAGTACTTC. It translates to CASSPDWNQYF.

V usage is TRBV25-1 and J usage is TRBJ2-7; 8 bases are a match to TRBD2. This CDR3 region has 12 residues. V dropped 6 bases and J dropped 5; count of bases not matched to a gene: 3. The V gene's germline CDR1 is MGHDK and CDR2 SYGVNS. The CDR3 DNA follows: TGTGCCAGCAGGCGGGGGGTCCACGAGCAGTACTTC. Its protein is CASRRGVHEQYF.